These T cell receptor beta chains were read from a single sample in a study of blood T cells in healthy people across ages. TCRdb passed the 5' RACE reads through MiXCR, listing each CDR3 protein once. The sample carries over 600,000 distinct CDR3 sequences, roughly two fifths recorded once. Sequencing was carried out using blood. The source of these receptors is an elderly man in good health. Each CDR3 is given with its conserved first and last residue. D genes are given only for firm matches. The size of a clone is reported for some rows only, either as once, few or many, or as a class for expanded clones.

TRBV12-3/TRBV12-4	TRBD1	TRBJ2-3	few	CASSPPGQGQDTQYF	TGTGCCAGCAGCCCCCCCGGACAGGGCCAAGATACGCAGTATTTT
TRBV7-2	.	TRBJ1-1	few	CASSVYMNTEAFF	TGTGCCAGCAGCGTCTACATGAACACTGAAGCTTTCTTT
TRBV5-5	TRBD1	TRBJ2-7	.	CASRYGQGPSYEQYF	TGTGCCAGCAGGTACGGACAGGGTCCTTCCTACGAGCAGTACTTC
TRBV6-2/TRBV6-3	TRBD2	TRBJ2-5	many	CASSSWTSEARETQYF	TGTGCCAGCAGTTCCTGGACTAGCGAGGCCCGCGAGACCCAGTACTTC
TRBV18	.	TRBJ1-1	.	CASSPGTNTEAFF	TGTGCCAGCTCACCGGGCACGAACACTGAAGCTTTCTTT
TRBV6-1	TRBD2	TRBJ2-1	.	CASSVAGGNNEQFF	TGTGCCAGCAGTGTGGCGGGAGGGAACAATGAGCAGTTCTTC
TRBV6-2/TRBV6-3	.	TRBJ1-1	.	CASSYYGRPSNEAFF	TGTGCCAGCAGTTACTACGGCAGGCCCTCCAATGAAGCTTTCTTT
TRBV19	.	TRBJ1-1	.	CASSIGAAGTEAFF	TGTGCCAGTAGTATAGGGGCAGCTGGCACTGAAGCTTTCTTT
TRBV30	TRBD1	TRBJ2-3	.	CAWSVPGGTDTQYF	TGTGCCTGGAGTGTACCAGGGGGTACCGATACGCAGTATTTT
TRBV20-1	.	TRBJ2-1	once	CSAYRDPSWEQFF	TGCAGTGCTTACCGGGACCCCTCGTGGGAGCAGTTCTTC
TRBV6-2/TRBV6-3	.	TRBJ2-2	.	CASSYLSDTGELFF	TGTGCCAGCAGTTACCTGAGCGACACCGGGGAGCTGTTTTTT
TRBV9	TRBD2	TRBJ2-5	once	CASSGGGAPYNEQYF	TGTGCCAGCAGCGGCGGGGGGGCCCCCTACAATGAGCAGTACTTC
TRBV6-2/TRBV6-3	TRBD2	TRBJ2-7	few	CASSSIEASGSYEQYF	TGTGCCAGCAGTTCGATCGAAGCTAGCGGCTCCTACGAGCAGTACTTC
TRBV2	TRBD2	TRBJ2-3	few	CASSILAGTTDTQYF	TGTGCCAGCAGTATCCTAGCGGGGACCACAGATACGCAGTATTTT
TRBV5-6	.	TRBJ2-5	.	CASSLRLTKGLETQYF	TGTGCCAGCAGCTTGAGGTTGACTAAGGGCTTAGAGACCCAGTACTTT
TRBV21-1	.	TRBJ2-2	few	CASSKNSRLAGEIWDTGELFF	TGTGCCAGCAGCAAAAATTCCCGACTAGCGGGAGAGATCTGGGACACCGGGGAGCTGTTTTTT
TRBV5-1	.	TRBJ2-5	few	CASSPPVRETQYF	TGCGCCAGCAGCCCCCCGGTCCGGGAGACCCAGTACTTC